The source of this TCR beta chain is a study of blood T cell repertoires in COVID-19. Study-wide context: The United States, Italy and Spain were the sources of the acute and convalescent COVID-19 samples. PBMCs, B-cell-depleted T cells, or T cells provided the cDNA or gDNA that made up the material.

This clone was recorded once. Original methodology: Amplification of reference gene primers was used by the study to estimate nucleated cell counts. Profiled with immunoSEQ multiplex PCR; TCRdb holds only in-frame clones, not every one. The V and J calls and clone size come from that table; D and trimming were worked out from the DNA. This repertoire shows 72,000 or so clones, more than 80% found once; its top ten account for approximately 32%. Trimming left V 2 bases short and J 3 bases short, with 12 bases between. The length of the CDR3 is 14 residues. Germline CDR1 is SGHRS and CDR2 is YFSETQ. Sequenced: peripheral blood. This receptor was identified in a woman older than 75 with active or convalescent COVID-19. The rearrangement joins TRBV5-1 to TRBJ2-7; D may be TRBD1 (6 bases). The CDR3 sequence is CASSFGDTGYEQYF. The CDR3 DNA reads TGCGCCAGCAGCTTCGGGGACACAGGCTACGAGCAGTACTTC.